This T cell receptor beta chain is from a study of T cells in localized non-small cell lung cancer. Trimming cost V 0 bases and J 2 bases; bases outside gene matches: 8. The CDR3 length is 18 residues. Germline loops: CDR1 WSHSY, CDR2 SAAADI. TCRdb's copy holds only in-frame clones and misses some; the assay was immunoSEQ multiplex PCR. The top ten hold about 6.5% of the sample, which has about 1,800 clones, 35% to 45% seen once. Worth noting for this clone: Its specificity is unknown.

Findings and limits, study-wide: Uninvolved adjacent lung showed peak T cell clonality, exceeding tumor. A raised T cell density in blood coincided with lengthier overall survival. Researchers found a median approximately 53 of the top 100 tumor clones in adjacent lung.

This clonotype was obtained from a female donor older than 55 with stage II squamous cell lung carcinoma. The sequences come from lung tumor tissue, collected before any cancer treatment. V usage is TRBV10-2 and J usage is TRBJ2-3, with 10 bases fitting TRBD2. The CDR3 sequence is CASSESGLAGAYTDTQYF. Here the CDR3 DNA reads TGCGCCAGCAGTGAGTCGGGGCTAGCGGGGGCCTACACAGATACGCAGTATTTT.